Shown below are 21 T cell receptor beta chains from a single sample sequenced in a study of T-cell memory formation after mild COVID-19. Each CDR3 protein gets one entry after TCRdb re-called the 5' RACE reads with MiXCR. This table holds about 260,000 distinct CDR3 sequences, around 15% found once. Sequencing used PBMCs or a T cell subset sorted from them (not recorded which). These receptors all stem from a man between 18 and 29 years old who had mild COVID-19 (a few samples of this study predate the infection). Cell type and time point are not known.

This clonotype was observed a few times. This chain links TRBV9 with TRBJ1-1; D gene uncertain. From germline, CDR1 is SGDLS and CDR2 YYNGEE. Trimming pared 4 bases from V and 6 bases from J, leaving 10 bases between. The CDR3 consists of 12 residues. The CDR3 DNA reads TGTGCCAGCAGCCCCCCTTCGGCTGAAGCTTTCTTT. It encodes CASSPPSAEAFF. Using reference TRBV9 and TRBJ1-1 for the parts outside the CDR3, the full variable domain is DSGVTQTPKHLITATGQRVTLRCSPRSGDLSVYWYQQSLDQGLQFLIQYYNGEERAKGNILERFSAQQFPDLHSELNLSSLELGDSALYFCASSPPSAEAFFGQGTRLTVV.

This clonotype came up a few times. This chain connects TRBV6-5 to TRBJ2-3, with D unresolved. The CDR3 has 15 amino acids. Germline V gene lookup returns CDR1 MNHEY and CDR2 SVGAGI. The V end was cut by 8 bases, the J end by 5 bases, with 20 bases between. The CDR3 reads CASYSPGQAKDTQYF. CDR3 sequence (DNA): TGTGCCAGCTATTCCCCCGGCCAGGCGAAAGATACGCAGTATTTT.

The chain is built from TRBV6-2 or TRBV6-3 and TRBJ1-1, with unresolved D. V lost 7 bases to trimming and J lost 7 bases, with 10 bases between them. Germline V gene lookup returns CDR1 MNHEY and CDR2 SVGEGT. This CDR3 has 11 residues. CDR3 coding DNA: TGTGCCAGCACTCTCGGAGGTGAAGCTTTCTTT. Amino acid sequence: CASTLGGEAFF.

This clonotype was counted at least ten times. V usage is TRBV7-9 and J usage is TRBJ1-2; D gene ambiguous. V shed 1 base and J shed 3 bases, with 6 bases lying between them. The CDR3 has 13 residues. Germline values: CDR1 SEHNR, CDR2 FQNEAQ (reference sequence). The CDR3, as DNA: TGTGCCAGCAGCTTAGGAGGAGACTATGGCTACACCTTC. It specifies CASSLGGDYGYTF.

V and J are TRBV19 and TRBJ1-1, with D unclear. The V end was cut by 6 bases, the J end by 5 bases, with 13 bases between. The germline V gene encodes CDR1 LNHDA and CDR2 SQIVND (reference sequence). This CDR3 comprises 13 residues. CDR3 sequence reads: CASRQVAMTEAFF. CDR3 bases: TGTGCCAGTAGGCAAGTCGCGATGACTGAAGCTTTCTTT. Looking up the rest from reference TRBV19 and TRBJ1-1 gives the full variable domain: DGGITQSPKYLFRKEGQNVTLSCEQNLNHDAMYWYRQDPGQGLRLIYYSQIVNDFQKGDIAEGYSVSREKKESFPLTVTSAQKNPTAFYLCASRQVAMTEAFFGQGTRLTVV.

The gene calls are TRBV27 and TRBJ2-6; D not resolved. The CDR3 sequence is 13 residues long. Germline V lookup: CDR1 MNHEY, CDR2 SMNVEV (reference sequence). Trimming left V 8 bases short and J 2 bases short, with 7 bases between. Here the CDR3 reads CASGPPGANVLTF. The CDR3 coding sequence is TGTGCCAGCGGCCCACCTGGGGCCAACGTCCTGACTTTC.

This clonotype was picked up a small number of times. This sequence joins TRBV21-1 and TRBJ2-1. TRBV21-1 is flagged as a pseudogene. The CDR3 extends over 13 amino acids. CDR3 nucleotides: TGTGCCAGCAGCAAACCCGTAAGGAATGAGCAGTTCTTC. Its protein product is CASSKPVRNEQFF.

The sample holds many counts of this clonotype. As DNA, the CDR3 is TGTGCCTGGAGTCGGGGTATGACAGATACGCAGTATTTT. It translates to CAWSRGMTDTQYF. V is TRBV30 and J is TRBJ2-3; TRBD2 might be the D (5 bases). V was trimmed by 2 bases and J by 3 bases, leaving 9 bases between them. There are 13 residues in the CDR3. The germline V gene encodes CDR1 GTSNPN and CDR2 SVGIG (reference sequence).

This clonotype has a handful of counts. This rearrangement joins TRBV6-5 to TRBJ2-3; 10 bases agree with TRBD2. The V segment lost 5 bases and the J segment 5 bases; nucleotides outside the gene matches: 16. CDR1 MNHEY and CDR2 SVGAGI come from the germline V gene. This CDR3 is built from 18 residues. CDR3 bases: TGTGCCAGCAGTCCTCACTTAGAACTAGCGGGGAAGGTAGATACGCAGTATTTT. It yields the protein CASSPHLELAGKVDTQYF.

This clonotype came up many times. Written as DNA, the CDR3 is TGTGCCAGCAGCCATACCGCTGCGGGAGATACGCAGTATTTT. Its translation: CASSHTAAGDTQYF. V is TRBV7-9 and J is TRBJ2-3, with D tentatively TRBD2 (5 bases). Trimming pared 5 bases from V and 5 bases from J, leaving 14 bases between. The CDR3 is 14 residues long. Germline CDR1 SEHNR, CDR2 FQNEAQ (reference sequence). The full variable domain, with the rest looked up from reference TRBV7-9 and TRBJ2-3, is DTGVSQNPRHKITKRGQNVTFRCDPISEHNRLYWYRQTLGQGPEFLTYFQNEAQLEKSRLLSDRFSAERPKGSFSTLEIQRTEQGDSAMYLCASSHTAAGDTQYFGPGTRLTVL.

This clonotype was picked up many times. The chain carries TRBV12-3 or TRBV12-4 and TRBJ1-2; D gene uncertain. Between the trimmed V and J ends, which lost 6 bases and 4 bases, there was a span of 6 bases. The CDR3 spans 11 residues. CDR3 region: CASRAGYGYTF. The CDR3, as DNA: TGTGCCAGCAGGGCCGGCTATGGCTACACCTTC.

This clonotype was picked up a small number of times. The chain employs TRBV7-2 and TRBJ2-3, with D possibly being TRBD1 (5 bases). Per the germline V gene, CDR1 is SGHTA and CDR2 is FQGNSA. Trimming stripped 0 bases from V and 3 bases from J, with 13 bases between. This CDR3 has 16 amino acids. CDR3 region: CASSLAPGPGTDTQYF. CDR3 DNA: TGTGCCAGCAGCTTAGCCCCAGGTCCAGGGACAGATACGCAGTATTTT.

This clonotype was seen repeatedly, ten times or more. The rearrangement links TRBV5-1 to TRBJ2-7; the D call may be TRBD1 or TRBD2 (6 bases each). The CDR3 loop spans 14 amino acids. Per the germline V gene, CDR1 is SGHRS and CDR2 is YFSETQ. The V end lost 6 bases, the J end lost 6 bases, and 19 bases lay between the germline ends. Here the CDR3 DNA reads TGCGCCAGCACCAACGGGGCAGGGGAGGTCGAGCAGTACTTC. This encodes CASTNGAGEVEQYF. The entire variable domain, with the rest obtained from reference TRBV5-1 and TRBJ2-7, is as follows: KAGVTQTPRYLIKTRGQQVTLSCSPISGHRSVSWYQQTPGQGLQFLFEYFSETQRNKGNFPGRFSGRQFSNSRSEMNVSTLELGDSALYLCASTNGAGEVEQYFGPGTRLTVT.

A few counts support this clonotype. CDR3 sequence (DNA): TGTGCCAGCAGCACCACTAGAATTGAGCAGTTCTTC. This sequence encodes CASSTTRIEQFF. The rearrangement uses TRBV7-9 and TRBJ2-1, with a possible D match to TRBD2 (5 bases). The CDR3 extends over 12 amino acids. From germline, CDR1 is SEHNR and CDR2 FQNEAQ (reference sequence). V lost 5 bases, J lost 9 bases, and 11 bases lay in between.

The chain uses TRBV5-1 and TRBJ2-5, with D perhaps assigned TRBD1 or TRBD2 (5 bases each). CDR3 length: 13 residues. Germline lookup yields CDR1 SGHRS and CDR2 YFSETQ. Deletions cut 4 bases from V and 4 bases from J, with 11 bases between. CDR3 DNA sequence: TGCGCCAGCAGCGAGAGGGGACCAGAGACCCAGTACTTC. As protein: CASSERGPETQYF.

This chain uses TRBV27 with TRBJ2-3; no definite D call. V gave up 3 bases and J gave up 7 bases, with 5 bases separating them. Germline V gene data show CDR1 as MNHEY and CDR2 as SMNVEV (reference sequence). The CDR3 spans 11 residues. The CDR3 DNA is TGTGCCAGCAGTTTGGGCAATACGCAGTATTTT. Protein sequence: CASSLGNTQYF.

This clonotype was picked up a small number of times. The genes are TRBV6-2 or TRBV6-3 and TRBJ2-7; D is possibly TRBD1 (6 bases). CDR3 size: 14 residues. Germline V gives CDR1 MNHEY, CDR2 SVGEGT. Trimming pared 6 bases from V and 0 bases from J, leaving 12 bases between. The CDR3 is CASRDRPGSYEQYF. The CDR3 nucleotides read TGTGCCAGCAGAGACAGGCCCGGCTCCTACGAGCAGTACTTC.

This clonotype was picked up a small number of times. V and J are TRBV12-5 and TRBJ2-3; D not resolved. Trimming pared 2 bases from V and 2 bases from J, leaving 2 bases between. Germline V CDR1 and CDR2: LGHNT, FRNRAP. The CDR3 is 12 amino acids. The CDR3 nucleotides are TGTGCTAGTGGTTTGTACACAGATACGCAGTATTTT. Translation gives CASGLYTDTQYF.

This clonotype was seen repeatedly, ten times or more. Its ends do not fully match the called genes, so a read error is possible. The CDR3 reads CASSQDRGADTQYF. In nucleotides, the CDR3 is TGTGCCAGCAGCCAGGACAGGGGAGCAGATACGCAGTATTTT. V gene TRBV4-3 combines with J gene TRBJ2-3; 9 bases align to TRBD1. From germline, CDR1 is LGHNA and CDR2 YSLEER. The CDR3 length is 14 residues.

V usage is TRBV5-4 and J usage is TRBJ2-7; D is ambiguous. Germline CDR1 and CDR2: SGHNT and YYREEE (reference sequence). This CDR3 has 14 amino acids. The ends were cut back, 2 bases at V and 4 bases at J, with 13 bases in the middle. CDR3: CASSFKGSEYEQYV. DNA of the CDR3: TGTGCCAGCAGCTTTAAGGGATCCGAGTACGAGCAGTACGTC.

A remark on this clonotype: A read error may produce the germline difference seen at one junction end. This chain connects TRBV3-1 to TRBJ2-3; D assignment may be TRBD1 or TRBD2 (5 bases each). The length of the CDR3 is 13 residues. Germline loops: CDR1 LGHDT, CDR2 YNNKEL (reference sequence). Here the CDR3 reads CASSQDPWTGTYF. DNA for the CDR3: TGTGCCAGCAGCCAAGACCCATGGACTGGGACCTATTTC.